In its sample, the clone carrying this T cell receptor (beta chain) was seen a few times. Its antigen is still unknown. As to treatment: roughly 10-day PBMC culture with coronavirus spike peptide pools or control peptides (ViraFEST assay). Positive PCR results dated from March to December 2020, before the US Alpha, Beta and Delta variants. Days 3 and 7 saw half the medium swapped for fresh IL-2 medium. V lost 5 bases and J lost 7, with 8 bases in between. The CDR3 sequence is 11 residues long. The data derive from a study of vaccination and CD4 T cells after COVID-19. Study as a whole: Roughly 10 convalescent patients had mild and one had severe PCR-confirmed SARS-CoV-2 disease. The study, taken as a whole, reports: Median SARS-CoV-2-reactive clonotypes rose from roughly 22 to 38, not significantly.

An Oncomine TCR Beta short-read assay was used to sequence the DNA from cultured CD4+ T cells. Via MiXCR, TCRdb re-called the PCR reads, giving one row per CDR3 protein. The repertoire holds around 19,000 distinct CDR3 sequences, with about 44% as singletons. Sequenced here: CD4+ T cells from blood, cultured in vitro, sampled before SARS-CoV-2 vaccination. The receptor was derived from a human donor who had recovered from COVID-19. The chain is built from TRBV12-3 or TRBV12-4 and TRBJ1-2, with D uncertain. The CDR3 loop reads CASSVRGGYTF. CDR3 bases: TGTGCCAGCAGTGTTAGAGGTGGCTACACCTTC.